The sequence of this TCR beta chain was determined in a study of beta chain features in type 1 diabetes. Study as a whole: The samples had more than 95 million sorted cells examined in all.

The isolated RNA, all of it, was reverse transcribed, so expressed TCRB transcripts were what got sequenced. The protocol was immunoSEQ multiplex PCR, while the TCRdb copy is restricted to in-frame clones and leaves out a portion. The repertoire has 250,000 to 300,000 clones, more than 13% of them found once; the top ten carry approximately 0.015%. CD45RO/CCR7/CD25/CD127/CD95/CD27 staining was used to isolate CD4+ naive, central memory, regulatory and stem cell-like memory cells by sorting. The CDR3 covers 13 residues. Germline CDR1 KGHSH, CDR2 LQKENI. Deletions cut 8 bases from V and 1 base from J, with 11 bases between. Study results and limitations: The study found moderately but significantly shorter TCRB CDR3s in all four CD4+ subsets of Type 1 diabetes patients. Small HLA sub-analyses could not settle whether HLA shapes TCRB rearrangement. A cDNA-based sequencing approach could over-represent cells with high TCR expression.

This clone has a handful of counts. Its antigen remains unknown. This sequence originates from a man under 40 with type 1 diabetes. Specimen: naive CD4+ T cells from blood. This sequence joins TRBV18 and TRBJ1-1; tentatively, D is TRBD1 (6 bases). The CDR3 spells CASGGQRNTEAFF. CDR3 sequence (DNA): TGTGCCAGCGGGGGACAACGGAACACTGAAGCTTTCTTT.